A selection of T cell receptor beta chains follows, all from one sample in a study of siplizumab effects on memory and regulatory T cells. Here immunoSEQ multiplex PCR was the method, and the copy in TCRdb shows in-frame clones only, minus some. The sample consists of about 100,000 clones, around 94% of them appearing once. The sequenced sample consisted of Tregs sorted from blood. The receptor set was obtained from a human donor in good health. CDR3s include the opening cysteine and the closing phenylalanine or tryptophan. Fields, in order: clone size, J gene, V gene, CDR3 protein. Clone sizes are given selectively: once, few, many, or a class where the clone is expanded.

clone_size: .; j_call: TRBJ2-3; v_call: TRBV14; cdr3_aa: CASSPGLIQDTQYF
clone_size: .; j_call: TRBJ1-1; v_call: TRBV19; cdr3_aa: CASSRTAVNTEAFF
clone_size: .; j_call: .; v_call: TRBV4-2; cdr3_aa: CASSHPGQFNSYEQYF
clone_size: .; j_call: TRBJ1-4; v_call: TRBV30; cdr3_aa: CAWRGQGAEKLFF
clone_size: once; j_call: TRBJ2-1; v_call: TRBV28; cdr3_aa: CASAGAGGLINEQFF
clone_size: .; j_call: TRBJ2-2; v_call: TRBV18; cdr3_aa: CASSPSGSNTGELFF
clone_size: once; j_call: TRBJ2-7; v_call: TRBV6-1; cdr3_aa: CASSEARRRGTYEQYF
clone_size: .; j_call: TRBJ1-1; v_call: TRBV28; cdr3_aa: CASGLGGSTEAFF
clone_size: .; j_call: TRBJ2-6; v_call: TRBV28; cdr3_aa: CASNPLGTGDRSGANVLTF
clone_size: .; j_call: TRBJ2-3; v_call: TRBV5-1; cdr3_aa: CASSLWSPRTDTQYF
clone_size: .; j_call: TRBJ2-1; v_call: TRBV6-5; cdr3_aa: CASRRTGSSYNEQFF
clone_size: .; j_call: TRBJ2-7; v_call: TRBV5-1; cdr3_aa: CASSLAARDEQYF
clone_size: .; j_call: TRBJ1-5; v_call: TRBV19; cdr3_aa: CASHRGLDQPQHF
clone_size: .; j_call: TRBJ2-1; v_call: TRBV29-1; cdr3_aa: CSGLAASSYNEQFF
clone_size: .; j_call: TRBJ2-2; v_call: TRBV5-4; cdr3_aa: CASSFGLAGAVGELFF
clone_size: .; j_call: TRBJ1-1; v_call: TRBV19; cdr3_aa: CASSKGGPPRGTEAFF
clone_size: once; j_call: TRBJ2-1; v_call: TRBV4-1; cdr3_aa: CASSQYRGLSYNEQFF
clone_size: .; j_call: TRBJ2-1; v_call: TRBV5-1; cdr3_aa: CASNGLAGEDEQFF
clone_size: .; j_call: TRBJ1-1; v_call: TRBV7-3; cdr3_aa: CASSLQGYTEAFF
clone_size: .; j_call: TRBJ2-1; v_call: TRBV4-1; cdr3_aa: CASSQDSVVRAEQFF
clone_size: once; j_call: TRBJ2-3; v_call: TRBV5-4; cdr3_aa: CASSLDPSTDTQYF
clone_size: medium-sized; j_call: TRBJ2-5; v_call: TRBV13; cdr3_aa: CASSPSAGDRGQTQYF
clone_size: .; j_call: TRBJ2-3; v_call: TRBV7-9; cdr3_aa: CASSLLSSGNTDTQYF
clone_size: few; j_call: TRBJ1-2; v_call: TRBV11-2; cdr3_aa: CASSIDSYGYTF
clone_size: .; j_call: TRBJ2-3; v_call: TRBV7-6; cdr3_aa: CASSLGGRVTDTQYF
clone_size: few; j_call: TRBJ2-7; v_call: TRBV18; cdr3_aa: CASSTSSGVTYEQYF
clone_size: .; j_call: TRBJ2-5; v_call: TRBV12-5; cdr3_aa: CASGPGGQQGAAGVRVETQYF
clone_size: .; j_call: TRBJ2-2; v_call: TRBV5-4; cdr3_aa: CASSQEGLAGANTGELFF
clone_size: .; j_call: TRBJ2-7; v_call: TRBV25-1; cdr3_aa: CASSGARGGREQYF
clone_size: .; j_call: TRBJ1-3; v_call: TRBV6-5; cdr3_aa: CASSWGNTIYF
clone_size: .; j_call: TRBJ2-3; v_call: TRBV6-5; cdr3_aa: CASTRVPGADTQYF
clone_size: .; j_call: TRBJ2-1; v_call: TRBV5-6; cdr3_aa: CASSHPSGRGVSNEQFF
clone_size: once; j_call: TRBJ2-5; v_call: TRBV5-1; cdr3_aa: CASSLVPSGNSRETQYF
clone_size: .; j_call: TRBJ1-3; v_call: TRBV6-5; cdr3_aa: CASSYSAVANTIYF
clone_size: .; j_call: TRBJ1-1; v_call: TRBV15; cdr3_aa: CATSRGFSTPWENTEAFF
clone_size: .; j_call: TRBJ1-1; v_call: TRBV5-1; cdr3_aa: CASSLVFLGQGQKTNTEAFF
clone_size: .; j_call: TRBJ2-1; v_call: TRBV27; cdr3_aa: CASSPSKTSGQNEQFF
clone_size: .; j_call: TRBJ1-4; v_call: TRBV2; cdr3_aa: CASSGGQAYGNEKLFF
clone_size: .; j_call: TRBJ1-2; v_call: TRBV7-9; cdr3_aa: CASSLAEGLLGGYTF
clone_size: .; j_call: TRBJ2-7; v_call: TRBV18; cdr3_aa: CAGSPGQGLEQYF
clone_size: .; j_call: TRBJ2-3; v_call: TRBV4-2; cdr3_aa: CASSQVGGPTDTQYF
clone_size: .; j_call: TRBJ2-5; v_call: TRBV7-9; cdr3_aa: CASSRQGGGETQYF
clone_size: .; j_call: TRBJ2-1; v_call: TRBV14; cdr3_aa: CASSQDRGGSDVLRGLNEQFF
clone_size: .; j_call: TRBJ2-6; v_call: TRBV5-4; cdr3_aa: CASSPGASGRAGANVLTF
clone_size: .; j_call: TRBJ2-5; v_call: TRBV11-1; cdr3_aa: CASSLRTGRGNQYF
clone_size: once; j_call: TRBJ1-2; v_call: TRBV2; cdr3_aa: CASSEREHYGYTF
clone_size: .; j_call: TRBJ2-3; v_call: TRBV5-6; cdr3_aa: CASSQWTSGDTDTQYF
clone_size: .; j_call: TRBJ1-2; v_call: TRBV11-2; cdr3_aa: CASTSYVGGGLLGYTF
clone_size: .; j_call: TRBJ2-3; v_call: TRBV28; cdr3_aa: CASSSSRDTHTDTQYF
clone_size: .; j_call: TRBJ2-2; v_call: TRBV21-1; cdr3_aa: CATPQGAAGELFF